Each of the 25 T cell receptor beta chains below was sequenced from the same sample in a study of T cells in localized non-small cell lung cancer. Libraries were prepared by immunoSEQ multiplex PCR; TCRdb keeps only in-frame clonotypes and omits some of them. The sample holds about 77,000 clones, 85% to 90% seen once. Sequenced material: peripheral blood, taken before any cancer treatment. These receptors were obtained from a woman between 40 and 69 years old with stage I squamous cell lung carcinoma.

This sequence joins TRBV2 and TRBJ1-1; perhaps TRBD1 as D (5 bases). The germline gives CDR1 SNHLY, CDR2 FYNNEI. V lost 7 bases and J 4 bases, leaving 13 bases between the germline ends. This CDR3 has 13 amino acids. CDR3 sequence: CASKGEEGTEAFF. The CDR3 DNA follows: TGTGCCAGCAAAGGGGAGGAGGGCACTGAAGCTTTCTTT.

V usage is TRBV27 and J usage is TRBJ2-7; D gene ambiguous. Trimming stripped 0 bases from V and 2 bases from J, with 11 bases between. Germline V gives CDR1 MNHEY, CDR2 SMNVEV (reference sequence). This CDR3 region has 15 residues. CDR3 region: CASSLSSTRTYEQYF. In nucleotides, the CDR3 is TGTGCCAGCAGTTTATCTAGCACTCGAACCTACGAGCAGTACTTC.

To note about this clone: At one end, the junction sequence differs from germline, possibly due to a read error. The chain uses TRBV7-7 and TRBJ2-1, with TRBD2 matching 12 bases. The length of the CDR3 is 14 residues. The germline CDR1 and CDR2 sequences are SSHAT and FNYEAQ (reference sequence). The CDR3 here is CASSWTSGDDEQFF. The DNA for the CDR3 is TGTGCTAGCAGCTGGACTAGCGGGGATGATGAGCAGTTCTTC. Full variable domain (rest looked up from reference TRBV7-7 and TRBJ2-1): GAGVSQSPRYKVTKRGQDVTLRCDPISSHATLYWYQQALGQGPEFLTYFNYEAQPDKSGLPSDRFSAERPEGSISTLTIQRTEQRDSAMYRCASSWTSGDDEQFFGPGTRLTVL.

J is TRBJ2-1 and V is TRBV10-3; 10 bases are a match to TRBD2. Germline assignment: CDR1 ENHRY and CDR2 SYGVKD. The J segment lost 5 bases and the V segment lost 6 bases, leaving 4 bases of the junction unmatched. CDR3 size: 14 residues. This CDR3 reads CAIRPSGGDNEQFF. CDR3 nucleotide sequence: TGTGCCATCAGACCTAGCGGGGGTGACAATGAGCAGTTCTTC.

This clone was seen a few times. The J gene is TRBJ2-7, the V gene TRBV2, with TRBD2 identical over 7 bases. CDR3 size: 15 residues. Unmatched junction bases numbered 4, after V lost 2 bases and J lost 0 bases. Germline assignment: CDR1 SNHLY and CDR2 FYNNEI. CDR3 sequence reads: CASSEYGGSSYEQYF. The CDR3 DNA follows: TGTGCCAGCAGTGAATACGGGGGGAGCTCCTACGAGCAGTACTTC.

This clone showed up just once. The rearrangement joins TRBV29-1 to TRBJ2-2; D might be TRBD1 (5 bases). V was trimmed by 7 bases and J by 2 bases, leaving 11 bases between them. The CDR3 runs to 13 residues. Germline CDR1 reads SQVTM; CDR2 reads ANQGSEA. Here the CDR3 DNA reads TGCAGCGCCCCGACAGTTAACACCGGGGAGCTGTTTTTT. It specifies CSAPTVNTGELFF.

This clone is a singleton in its sample. The chain couples TRBV30 to TRBJ1-1, with a weak D call TRBD1 (6 bases). The germline V gene has CDR1 GTSNPN and CDR2 SVGIG (reference sequence). V gave up 2 bases and J gave up 4 bases, with 11 bases separating them. The CDR3 covers 13 residues. CDR3 coding DNA: TGTGCCTGGAGTCGACAGGACGGCACTGAAGCTTTCTTT. This sequence encodes CAWSRQDGTEAFF. Full variable domain (outside the CDR3, taken from reference TRBV30 and TRBJ1-1): SQTIHQWPATLVQPVGSPLSLECTVEGTSNPNLYWYRQAAGRGLQLLFYSVGIGQISSEVPQNLSASRPQDRQFILSSKKLLLSDSGFYLCAWSRQDGTEAFFGQGTRLTVV.

This rearrangement joins TRBV19 to TRBJ2-1; D is possibly TRBD2 (5 bases). The V and J ends lost 6 bases and 8 bases respectively, with 8 bases between them. Germline V gene sequence: CDR1 LNHDA, CDR2 SQIVND (reference sequence). The CDR3 covers 11 residues. The CDR3 DNA reads as TGTGCCAGTAGAAAGCGGCATGAGCAGTTCTTC. It specifies CASRKRHEQFF.

The chain recombines TRBV6-5 with TRBJ2-7, with D possibly matching TRBD2 (7 bases). The V end was cut by 5 bases, the J end by 2 bases, with 10 bases between. This CDR3 region has 13 residues. CDR1 MNHEY and CDR2 SVGAGI come from the germline V gene. The CDR3 sequence: CASSRGGTYEQYF. CDR3 nucleotides: TGTGCCAGCAGTAGGGGGGGGACCTACGAGCAGTACTTC.

The J gene is TRBJ2-1, the V gene TRBV19, with D tentatively TRBD2 (5 bases). With 3 bases removed from V and 7 bases from J, the gap between germline ends came to 22 bases. CDR1 and CDR2 from the germline V gene are LNHDA and SQIVND (reference sequence). The CDR3 is 17 residues long. The CDR3 here is CASSIGLDEGRSNEQFF. The DNA of the CDR3 is TGTGCCAGTAGTATCGGACTTGATGAGGGCCGGTCGAATGAGCAGTTCTTC.

V and J are TRBV29-1 and TRBJ2-3; 8 bases align to TRBD2. With V trimmed by 4 bases and J by 2 bases, 11 bases remained unmatched. Germline lookup yields CDR1 SQVTM and CDR2 ANQGSEA. CDR3 size: 16 residues. CDR3 sequence (DNA): TGCAGCGTTGTGGGCGCCGATAGCGGGGTCACAGATACGCAGTATTTT. Translating it yields CSVVGADSGVTDTQYF.

This clone has only one observation. This chain links TRBV6-5 with TRBJ1-1; D is perhaps TRBD1 (6 bases). V was clipped by 6 bases and J by 3 bases, with 11 bases between them. Germline V CDR1 and CDR2: MNHEY, SVGAGI. This CDR3 is 13 amino acids long. The DNA for the CDR3 is TGTGCCAGCAGACAGGGCACACACACTGAAGCTTTCTTT. Residues: CASRQGTHTEAFF.

This sequence joins TRBV27 and TRBJ1-5; tentatively, D is TRBD1 (5 bases). The length of the CDR3 is 13 residues. Germline lookup yields CDR1 MNHEY and CDR2 SMNVEV (reference sequence). The V end lost 1 base, the J end lost 5 bases, and 6 bases lay between the germline ends. This chain's CDR3 is CASSLWGDQPQHF. For the CDR3, the DNA is TGTGCCAGCAGTTTATGGGGGGATCAGCCCCAGCATTTT.

V gene TRBV15 combines with J gene TRBJ2-7; TRBD2 matches 11 bases. This CDR3 spans 16 amino acids. The V segment lost 0 bases and the J segment 3 bases; nucleotides outside the gene matches: 4. Germline V gene data show CDR1 as LNHNV and CDR2 as YYDKDF (reference sequence). CDR3 region: CATSRDRGTSGYEQYF. In DNA form, the CDR3 reads TGTGCCACCAGCAGAGATCGAGGGACTAGCGGCTACGAGCAGTACTTC.

DNA of the CDR3: TGCAGCGTTGAATTAGCACAGAACTACGAGCAGTACTTC. Protein: CSVELAQNYEQYF. The gene calls are TRBV29-1 and TRBJ2-7; no firm D call. The CDR3 loop spans 13 amino acids. Trimming pared 2 bases from V and 3 bases from J, leaving 11 bases between. The germline V gene has CDR1 SQVTM and CDR2 ANQGSEA.

The chain recombines TRBV5-5 with TRBJ1-2; D call uncertain. The CDR3 totals 15 residues. CDR1 is SGHKS, CDR2 YYEKEE, per germline (reference sequence). The germline V and J ends were trimmed by 4 bases and 0 bases, with 13 bases remaining between them. Here the CDR3 reads CASSRGSSANYGYTF. Written as DNA, the CDR3 is TGTGCCAGCAGCCGTGGGTCTTCAGCTAACTATGGCTACACCTTC.

The chain employs TRBV5-5 and TRBJ2-7; a weak D match, TRBD2 (5 bases). The germline CDR1 and CDR2 sequences are SGHKS and YYEKEE (reference sequence). Between the trimmed V and J ends, which lost 4 bases and 4 bases, there was a span of 15 bases. This CDR3 has 14 amino acids. The CDR3 DNA reads as TGTGCCAGCAGCAAGGACCCCACGGGGTACGAGCAGTACTTC. Residues: CASSKDPTGYEQYF.

V is TRBV11-3 and J is TRBJ1-2; the D is unclear. The CDR3 covers 12 residues. From germline, CDR1 is SGHNT and CDR2 YENEEA. V gave up 3 bases and J gave up 13 bases, with 15 bases separating them. The CDR3 region has the DNA TGTGCCAGCAGCTTTGGTTTAGGCCCTCCCACCTTC. Encoded protein: CASSFGLGPPTF.

The table lists this clone with a count of one. The chain is built from TRBV4-1 and TRBJ1-1, with D maybe TRBD1 (5 bases). Trimming removed 1 base at V and 0 bases at J, with 9 bases between. CDR1 MGHRA and CDR2 YSYEKL come from the germline V gene. The CDR3 has 15 amino acids. The CDR3 reads CASSQGGGLNTEAFF. Written as DNA, the CDR3 is TGCGCCAGCAGCCAAGGGGGGGGATTGAACACTGAAGCTTTCTTT.

The chain carries TRBV6-6 and TRBJ2-1; D uncertain. Germline assignment: CDR1 MNHNY and CDR2 SVGAGI (reference sequence). CDR3 length: 13 amino acids. Trimming removed 5 bases at V and 0 bases at J, with 5 bases between. CDR3 residues: CASSPSSYNEQFF. The CDR3 nucleotides are TGTGCCAGCAGTCCCTCCTCCTACAATGAGCAGTTCTTC.

The rearrangement uses TRBV27 and TRBJ2-3, with TRBD2 matching 14 bases. Germline lookup yields CDR1 MNHEY and CDR2 SMNVEV (reference sequence). The CDR3 consists of 15 residues. J was trimmed by 6 bases and V by 5 bases; bases with no gene match: 4. The CDR3 is CASSPTSGGADTQYF. Here the CDR3 DNA reads TGTGCCAGCAGTCCGACTAGCGGGGGGGCGGATACGCAGTATTTT.

The genes are TRBV30 and TRBJ2-5; D is possibly TRBD1 (7 bases). This CDR3 has 14 residues. Per the germline V gene, CDR1 is GTSNPN and CDR2 is SVGIG (reference sequence). The V gene lost 0 bases and the J gene lost 6 bases, with 14 bases spanning the gap. The CDR3 DNA reads as TGTGCCTGGAGTGTCACGGCAGGGGGGCAGACCCAGTACTTC. Its translation is CAWSVTAGGQTQYF.

The chain uses TRBV6-5 and TRBJ2-1, with 9 bases identical to TRBD2. V lost 5 bases, J lost 6 bases, and 5 bases stayed unmatched. The CDR3 is 14 amino acids. Germline V CDR1 and CDR2: MNHEY, SVGAGI. Here the CDR3 DNA reads TGTGCCAGCAGTCTAGCGGGGAGCCTCAATGAGCAGTTCTTC. It encodes CASSLAGSLNEQFF.

The gene calls are TRBV7-3 and TRBJ2-3; 8 positions match TRBD2. The CDR3 is 16 amino acids. Germline CDR1 and CDR2: SGHTA and FQGTGA. V gave up 3 bases and J gave up 5 bases; unmatched junction bases: 10. The CDR3 loop is CASSFRGSGEGDTQYF. DNA for the CDR3: TGTGCCAGCAGCTTCCGCGGTAGCGGGGAGGGAGATACGCAGTATTTT.

In this sample, this clone turned up once. The CDR3 spells CASSRSLQETQYF. The DNA for the CDR3 is TGTGCCAGTAGTCGTTCGCTCCAAGAGACCCAGTACTTC. The chain employs TRBV19 and TRBJ2-5; no clear D gene. The CDR3 runs to 13 residues. The germline V gene has CDR1 LNHDA and CDR2 SQIVND (reference sequence). The V and J ends lost 5 bases and 1 base respectively, with 8 bases between them.